Sequencing of this TCR beta chain was carried out in a study of cytomegalovirus exposure and HLA in healthy donors. This clone showed up just a few times. The ends lost 4 bases at V and 7 bases at J; junction bases unmatched: 8. In germline, CDR1 is SQVTM, CDR2 ANQGSEA. The CDR3 sequence is 13 residues long. PCR was performed using 60 Vbeta and 13 Jbeta primers. Repertoires were generated with immunoSEQ multiplex PCR, while TCRdb's copy carries only in-frame clones and drops some. The repertoire has about 160,000 clones, about 80% of them found once; the top ten carry 1.5%. The TCR was taken from a girl under 18 in good health and CMV-seropositive. This chain connects TRBV29-1 to TRBJ1-2, with 8 positions matching TRBD1. The sequenced sample was PBMCs. As DNA, the CDR3 is TGCAGCGTTGTCTGGCAGGGGGCCCTTGGCTACACCTTC. It codes for CSVVWQGALGYTF. Combining the CDR3 with reference TRBV29-1 and TRBJ1-2 gives the whole variable domain SAVISQKPSRDICQRGTSLTIQCQVDSQVTMMFWYRQQPGQSLTLIATANQGSEATYESGFVIDKFPISRPNLTFSTLTVSNMSPEDSSIYLCSVVWQGALGYTFGSGTRLTVV.